The next 11 T cell receptor beta chains were all read from a single sample in a study of siplizumab effects on memory and regulatory T cells. Libraries were prepared by immunoSEQ multiplex PCR; TCRdb keeps only in-frame clonotypes and omits some of them. The sample has roughly 60,000 clones; 93% are singletons. Sequenced: CD8+ T cells sorted from blood. The receptors shown here come from a human donor in good health.

This clone turned up a few times. The chain recombines TRBV2 with TRBJ1-1; D is unresolved. This CDR3 is built from 12 residues. The germline V gene has CDR1 SNHLY and CDR2 FYNNEI. The V end lost 6 bases, the J end lost 1 base, and 6 bases lay between the germline ends. The CDR3 DNA sequence: TGTGCCAGCAGGCACACGAACACTGAAGCTTTCTTT. Protein sequence: CASRHTNTEAFF.

V is TRBV6-4 and J is TRBJ2-1, with TRBD2 matching 12 bases. The CDR3 runs to 14 residues. Germline CDR1 and CDR2: MRHNA and SNTAGT. With V trimmed by 6 bases and J by 7 bases, 4 bases remained unmatched. In DNA, the CDR3 is TGTGCCAGCAGCGGACTAGCGGGAATGAATGAGCAGTTCTTC. Protein: CASSGLAGMNEQFF.

V and J are TRBV10-3 and TRBJ2-4; TRBD1 might be the D (5 bases). Germline CDR1 and CDR2: ENHRY and SYGVKD. Trimming removed 2 bases at V and 0 bases at J, with 11 bases between. The CDR3 is 16 amino acids. Written as DNA, the CDR3 is TGTGCCATCAGTGAGACGACAGCTCTAGCCAAAAACATTCAGTACTTC. This gives the protein CAISETTALAKNIQYF.

The genes are TRBV14 and TRBJ2-1; TRBD2 agrees at 9 bases. The CDR3 sequence is 17 residues long. The germline V gene has CDR1 SGHDN and CDR2 FVKESK. Trimming removed 1 base from V and 9 bases from J; junction bases left unmatched: 13. Written as DNA, the CDR3 is TGTGCCAGCAGCCAAGTGGAGGCCGGAGTAGCGGGAGTTGAGCAGTTCTTC. This codes for CASSQVEAGVAGVEQFF. Using reference TRBV14 and TRBJ2-1 for the parts outside the CDR3, the full variable domain is EAGVTQFPSHSVIEKGQTVTLRCDPISGHDNLYWYRRVMGKEIKFLLHFVKESKQDESGMPNNRFLAERTGGTYSTLKVQPAELEDSGVYFCASSQVEAGVAGVEQFFGPGTRLTVL.

CDR3 in amino acids: CASSLGAGGAGETQYF. The DNA of the CDR3 is TGTGCCAGCAGCTTAGGCGCCGGAGGGGCAGGGGAGACCCAGTACTTC. The chain combines TRBV13 with TRBJ2-5, with a weak D call TRBD2 (6 bases). V lost 0 bases and J 5 bases, leaving 16 bases between the germline ends. Germline lookup yields CDR1 PRHDT and CDR2 FYEKMQ (reference sequence). The CDR3 has 16 residues.

The sample holds one count of this clone. The J gene is TRBJ2-5, the V gene TRBV11-3; D possibly corresponds to TRBD1 (6 bases). Germline lookup yields CDR1 SGHNT and CDR2 YENEEA. The CDR3 contains 18 residues. V shed 6 bases and J shed 0 bases, with 23 bases lying between them. Here the CDR3 DNA reads TGTGCCAGCAGTTCCCCGAGCACAGGGATCTGGTACCAAGAGACCCAGTACTTC. It yields the protein CASSSPSTGIWYQETQYF.

This chain links TRBV10-1 with TRBJ2-3; 7 bases map to TRBD2. Losses at the gene ends were 1 base for V and 0 bases for J; bases not matched to a gene: 1. CDR3 length: 15 residues. Germline CDR1 reads WNHNN; CDR2 reads SYGVQD (reference sequence). This CDR3 is CASSELGGSTDTQYF. The DNA for the CDR3 is TGCGCCAGCAGTGAGTTGGGGGGGAGCACAGATACGCAGTATTTT.

The gene calls are TRBV27 and TRBJ2-7, with TRBD2 matching 14 bases. This CDR3 has 15 amino acids. Germline V gives CDR1 MNHEY, CDR2 SMNVEV (reference sequence). J gave up 5 bases and V 5 bases, and 5 bases lay outside the gene matches. DNA of the CDR3: TGTGCCAGCAGTCCAGGGACTAGCGGGAGCAACGAGCAGTACTTC. Its protein product is CASSPGTSGSNEQYF.

The chain couples TRBV6-1 to TRBJ2-1, with 15 bases that match TRBD2. V lost 6 bases and J lost 7; bases outside the gene matches: 1. This CDR3 contains 14 residues. The germline gives CDR1 MNHNS, CDR2 SASEGT. In DNA, the CDR3 is TGTGCCAGCAGCGGGACTAGCGGGAGGAATGAGCAGTTCTTC. Translation gives CASSGTSGRNEQFF.

The J gene is TRBJ2-5, the V gene TRBV15, with D uncertain. This CDR3 spans 14 amino acids. The germline V gene has CDR1 LNHNV and CDR2 YYDKDF (reference sequence). V was trimmed by 0 bases and J by 4 bases, leaving 9 bases between them. The CDR3: CATSRDKVGETQYF. The CDR3 bases are TGTGCCACCAGCAGAGATAAGGTGGGAGAGACCCAGTACTTC.

The chain has TRBV29-1 and TRBJ1-2; D unresolved. In germline, CDR1 is SQVTM, CDR2 ANQGSEA. Trimming removed 4 bases at V and 8 bases at J, with 11 bases between. The CDR3 covers 11 residues. The CDR3 nucleotides are TGCAGCGTTGTGGGCAGGTTGGGCTACACCTTC. It encodes CSVVGRLGYTF.